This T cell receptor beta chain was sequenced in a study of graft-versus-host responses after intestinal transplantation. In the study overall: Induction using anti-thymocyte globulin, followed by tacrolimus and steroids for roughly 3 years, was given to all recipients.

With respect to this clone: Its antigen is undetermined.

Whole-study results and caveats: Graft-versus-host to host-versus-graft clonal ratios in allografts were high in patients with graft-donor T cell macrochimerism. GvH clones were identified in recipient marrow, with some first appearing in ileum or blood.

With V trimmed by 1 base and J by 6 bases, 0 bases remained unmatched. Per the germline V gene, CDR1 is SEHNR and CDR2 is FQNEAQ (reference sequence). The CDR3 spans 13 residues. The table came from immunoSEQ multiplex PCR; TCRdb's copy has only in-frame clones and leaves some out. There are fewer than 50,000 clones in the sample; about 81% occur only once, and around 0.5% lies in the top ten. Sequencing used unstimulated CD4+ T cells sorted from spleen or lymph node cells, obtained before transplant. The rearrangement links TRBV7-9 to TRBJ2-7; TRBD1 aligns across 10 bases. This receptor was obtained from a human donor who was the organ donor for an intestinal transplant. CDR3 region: CASSLGTGGEQYF. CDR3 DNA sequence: TGTGCCAGCAGCTTAGGGACAGGGGGCGAGCAGTACTTC.